Each of the 25 T cell receptor beta chains below was sequenced from the same sample in a study of OX40 agonist ivuxolimab in advanced cancers. Sequenced by immunoSEQ multiplex PCR; TCRdb stores in-frame clones only, minus some. The sample carries 11,000 or so clones, around 80% recorded once. The input for sequencing was CD4+ or CD8+ T cells sorted from blood, taken in a trial of the OX40 agonist ivuxolimab. The origin of the receptors is an adult with an advanced solid tumor such as melanoma, head and neck, liver or kidney cancer.

A single count supports this clone. The chain employs TRBV9 and TRBJ1-2; D is ambiguous. This CDR3 has 13 residues. CDR1 SGDLS and CDR2 YYNGEE come from the germline V gene. V lost 0 bases to trimming and J lost 4 bases, with 7 bases between them. CDR3 nucleotide sequence: TGTGCCAGCAGCGTAGACGACACCTATGGCTACACCTTC. This encodes CASSVDDTYGYTF.

The V and J genes are TRBV19 and TRBJ2-1; D not certain. This CDR3 spans 13 amino acids. CDR1 and CDR2 (germline): LNHDA, SQIVND (reference sequence). Trimming took 6 bases from V and 0 from J, leaving 6 bases between them. The CDR3 region is CASRDSSYNEQFF. DNA of the CDR3: TGTGCCAGTAGGGATAGCTCCTACAATGAGCAGTTCTTC.

The chain couples TRBV5-4 to TRBJ2-1; maybe TRBD2 (5 bases). The CDR3 has 15 amino acids. Trimming removed 1 base at V and 5 bases at J, with 13 bases between. The germline V gene has CDR1 SGHNT and CDR2 YYREEE (reference sequence). This chain's CDR3 is CASSLIEGTNNEQFF. DNA of the CDR3: TGTGCCAGCAGCTTGATCGAGGGTACAAACAATGAGCAGTTCTTC.

This chain links TRBV9 with TRBJ2-1; 12 positions agree with TRBD2. This CDR3 spans 16 amino acids. The trim removed 3 bases at V and 6 bases at J, leaving 7 bases unmatched. Germline values: CDR1 SGDLS, CDR2 YYNGEE. The CDR3 DNA is TGTGCCAGCAGCGCCCCACTAGCGGGGGGCCCCAATGAGCAGTTCTTC. It yields the protein CASSAPLAGGPNEQFF.

This clone came up a few times. The CDR3 DNA reads TGCGCCAGCAGCTTGGATGGGGGACACCTGGACGAGCAGTACTTC. Its protein product is CASSLDGGHLDEQYF. J is TRBJ2-7 and V is TRBV5-1, with D possibly matching TRBD1 (6 bases). V was cut by 0 bases and J by 5 bases, with 15 bases left in between. Germline V gene data show CDR1 as SGHRS and CDR2 as YFSETQ. The CDR3 runs 15 residues.

CDR3 loop: CASSRGGTGSSPLHF. In DNA form, the CDR3 reads TGTGCCAGCAGCCGGGGCGGGACAGGTAGTTCACCCCTCCACTTT. The V and J genes are TRBV5-4 and TRBJ1-6, with 8 positions matching TRBD1. Losses at the gene ends were 4 bases for V and 9 bases for J; bases not matched to a gene: 9. The CDR3 length is 15 residues. Germline loops: CDR1 SGHNT, CDR2 YYREEE (reference sequence).

This clone has just a few counts. J is TRBJ2-3 and V is TRBV27; possible D gene TRBD2, 5 bases. Trimming pared 6 bases from V and 3 bases from J, leaving 22 bases between. Germline V gene sequence: CDR1 MNHEY, CDR2 SMNVEV (reference sequence). The CDR3 has 17 amino acids. The CDR3 DNA is TGTGCCAGCAGCGGCGGGTTCGCAGCCCTCCTAACAGATACGCAGTATTTT. It yields the protein CASSGGFAALLTDTQYF.

The chain carries TRBV6-1 and TRBJ2-4; D unclear. Germline assignment: CDR1 MNHNS and CDR2 SASEGT. CDR3 size: 15 residues. V lost 5 bases, J lost 0 bases, and 11 bases lay in between. CDR3 nucleotide sequence: TGTGCCAGCAGTACCTATTTCTTAGCCAAAAACATTCAGTACTTC. It specifies CASSTYFLAKNIQYF.

V is TRBV10-3 and J is TRBJ1-1, with TRBD1 as a possible D gene (6 bases). Germline V gives CDR1 ENHRY, CDR2 SYGVKD. The CDR3 contains 14 residues. V was shortened by 7 bases and J by 0 bases, with 12 bases between the two germline ends. The CDR3 loop reads CAITEQGMNTEAFF. The CDR3 nucleotides read TGTGCCATCACCGAACAGGGAATGAACACTGAAGCTTTCTTT.

The gene calls are TRBV2 and TRBJ2-7; 10 nucleotides agree with TRBD1. CDR1 and CDR2 from the germline V gene are SNHLY and FYNNEI. The CDR3 covers 14 residues. Trimming cost V 5 bases and J 6 bases; bases outside gene matches: 7. CDR3 sequence (DNA): TGTGCCAGCAGTTTCGGGACAGGGGCCCTCGAGCAGTACTTC. Its translation: CASSFGTGALEQYF. The full variable domain, with the rest looked up from reference TRBV2 and TRBJ2-7, is EPEVTQTPSHQVTQMGQEVILRCVPISNHLYFYWYRQILGQKVEFLVSFYNNEISEKSEIFDDQFSVERPDGSNFTLKIRSTKLEDSAMYFCASSFGTGALEQYFGPGTRLTVT.

The chain's CDR3 is CASEWGAGTEAFF. The CDR3 DNA sequence: TGTGCCAGCGAATGGGGGGCCGGCACTGAAGCTTTCTTT. This sequence joins TRBV11-2 and TRBJ1-1; maybe TRBD1 (6 bases). The CDR3 consists of 13 residues. Trimming left V 8 bases short and J 4 bases short, with 14 bases between. The V gene's germline CDR1 is SGHAT and CDR2 FQNNGV.

The chain recombines TRBV6-5 with TRBJ2-3; D not certain. The CDR3 contains 16 residues. V dropped 0 bases and J dropped 0 bases, with 10 bases sitting between them. In germline, CDR1 is MNHEY, CDR2 SVGAGI. Here the CDR3 reads CASSYSPGGSTDTQYF. In DNA, the CDR3 is TGTGCCAGCAGTTACTCGCCAGGCGGAAGCACAGATACGCAGTATTTT.

The rearrangement joins TRBV29-1 to TRBJ2-7, with 8 bases lining up with TRBD2. V shed 3 bases and J 0 bases; nucleotides not matched to a gene: 4. This CDR3 has 14 residues. Germline CDR1 SQVTM, CDR2 ANQGSEA. CDR3: CSVDSGEGSYEQYF. Here the CDR3 DNA reads TGCAGCGTTGATAGCGGGGAAGGCTCCTACGAGCAGTACTTC.

The chain links TRBV7-9 to TRBJ2-2; TRBD1 or TRBD2 may be the D gene (5 bases each). The CDR3 loop spans 14 amino acids. CDR1 SEHNR and CDR2 FQNEAQ come from the germline V gene (reference sequence). V lost 5 bases and J lost 4, with 11 bases in between. The CDR3 sequence is CASSPGRITGELFF. The CDR3 coding sequence is TGTGCCAGCAGCCCGGGACGGATCACCGGGGAGCTGTTTTTT.

The rearrangement links TRBV19 to TRBJ2-1; 9 bases align to TRBD2. The CDR3 extends over 17 amino acids. Germline V CDR1 and CDR2: LNHDA, SQIVND (reference sequence). J was trimmed by 2 bases and V by 0 bases; bases with no gene match: 5. CDR3 coding DNA: TGTGCCAGTAGTATAGATGGTAGCGGGGGCCCCTACAATGAGCAGTTCTTC. Translation: CASSIDGSGGPYNEQFF.

This clone was counted a few times. This chain links TRBV7-6 with TRBJ1-4, with D uncertain. With 2 bases removed from V and 4 bases from J, the gap between germline ends came to 8 bases. Per the germline V gene, CDR1 is SGHVS and CDR2 is FNYEAQ. There are 14 residues in the CDR3. This chain's CDR3 is CASSLSRDNEKLFF. The CDR3, as DNA: TGTGCCAGCAGCTTAAGCAGAGATAATGAAAAACTGTTTTTT.

The V call is TRBV27, the J call TRBJ2-1; the match to TRBD2 covers 8 bases. This CDR3 contains 15 residues. J gave up 4 bases and V 2 bases, and 4 bases lay outside the gene matches. CDR1 and CDR2 (germline): MNHEY, SMNVEV (reference sequence). The CDR3 sequence: CASSLGAGVYNEQFF. As DNA, the CDR3 is TGTGCCAGCAGTTTAGGAGCGGGGGTATACAATGAGCAGTTCTTC.

The chain uses TRBV19 and TRBJ1-1, with no clear D. CDR1 is LNHDA and CDR2 is SQIVND in the germline V gene (reference sequence). V dropped 4 bases and J dropped 1 base, with 10 bases sitting between them. This CDR3 is 14 amino acids long. The CDR3 DNA reads as TGTGCCAGTAGTAACTTGTACGGGAACACTGAAGCTTTCTTT. Translation: CASSNLYGNTEAFF.

This sequence joins TRBV27 and TRBJ2-5, with 7 bases lining up with TRBD1. The CDR3 has 14 amino acids. V was pared by 5 bases and J by 2 bases, with 5 bases of the junction left unmatched. The germline V gene has CDR1 MNHEY and CDR2 SMNVEV (reference sequence). The CDR3 here is CASSDREGQETQYF. In nucleotides, the CDR3 is TGTGCCAGCAGTGACAGGGAAGGGCAAGAGACCCAGTACTTC.

This clone was seen more than once but under ten times. This chain links TRBV23-1 with TRBJ1-5; no reliable D call. TRBV23-1 is given ORF status, its function remaining uncertain. The CDR3 runs to 17 residues. V lost 8 bases and J 2 bases, leaving 22 bases between the germline ends. In DNA, the CDR3 is TGCGCCAGCGTAAACCGGAGGCGGGGTTACGGCAATCAGCCCCAGCATTTT. Its translation: CASVNRRRGYGNQPQHF.

Comments on this clone: A read error is the likely source, as a far larger clone sits one nucleotide away. In the same sample, other DNA sequences code for this CDR3. V is TRBV2 and J is TRBJ1-2, with TRBD1 as a possible D gene (5 bases). From germline, CDR1 is SNHLY and CDR2 FYNNEI. This CDR3 spans 12 amino acids. CDR3 nucleotide sequence: TGTGCCAGCAGTGCCTCAGGGTATGGCTATACCTTC. Its protein product is CASSASGYGYTF. The variable domain in full, completed from reference TRBV2 and TRBJ1-2, reads EPEVTQTPSHQVTQMGQEVILRCVPISNHLYFYWYRQILGQKVEFLVSFYNNEISEKSEIFDDQFSVERPDGSNFTLKIRSTKLEDSAMYFCASSASGYGYTFGSGTRLTVV.

J is TRBJ1-2 and V is TRBV7-9, with D possibly TRBD1 on 5 matching bases. The CDR3 contains 14 residues. Germline V lookup: CDR1 SEHNR, CDR2 FQNEAQ (reference sequence). V was cut by 1 base and J by 5 bases, with 11 bases left in between. CDR3 sequence (DNA): TGTGCCAGCAGCTTAGAGGGGCGAGGGTATGGCTACACCTTC. This translates into CASSLEGRGYGYTF.

The CDR3 region is CASSPAREQYF. Written as DNA, the CDR3 is TGTGCCAGCAGCCCAGCTAGAGAGCAGTACTTC. The rearrangement links TRBV7-9 to TRBJ2-7; no firm D call. The CDR3 runs 11 residues. Per germline, CDR1 SEHNR and CDR2 FQNEAQ (reference sequence). The V and J ends lost 5 bases and 7 bases respectively, with 9 bases between them.

This clone is judged medium-sized. Given a much more abundant clone one base away, this may be a read error. This sample also contains other DNA sequences that code for the same CDR3. The chain couples TRBV7-9 to TRBJ2-2; 8 nucleotides align to TRBD2. The CDR3 sequence is 16 residues long. Germline trimming cut 5 bases from V and 4 bases from J; bases unmatched to any gene: 9. CDR1 is SEHNR, CDR2 FQNEAQ, per germline (reference sequence). DNA for the CDR3: TGTGCCAGCAGCGCACCGGGGGGGGGTTTCACCGGGGAGCTGTTTTTT. As protein: CASSAPGGGFTGELFF.

The rearrangement joins TRBV13 to TRBJ1-5; 7 bases align to TRBD1. Germline trimming cut 0 bases from V and 4 bases from J; bases unmatched to any gene: 3. This CDR3 is 15 amino acids long. The V gene's germline CDR1 is PRHDT and CDR2 FYEKMQ (reference sequence). CDR3 DNA: TGTGCCAGCAGCTTAGGGACAGGGAGAAATCAGCCCCAGCATTTT. Translating gives CASSLGTGRNQPQHF.